The clone carrying this T cell receptor beta chain was found a few times. Its antigen is unknown. The sample is drawn from a study of blood T cells in healthy people across ages. The study's findings and limits: Naive CD4+ cell counts and diversity both ran higher in long-lived than in aged donors.

Per-sample PBMC isolation yielded at least 6 million cells. Together with a sample-barcoded 5' primer, a J-beta primer mix was included in a second PCR lasting about 6 to 12 cycles. TCRdb recomputed calls from the 5' RACE reads with MiXCR, one row per CDR3 protein. The table has about 1,400,000 distinct CDR3 sequences, roughly 40% seen once. The CDR3 has 15 residues. The V gene's germline CDR1 is DFQATT and CDR2 SNEGSKA (reference sequence). After removal of 0 bases from V and 4 bases from J, the junction contained 5 bases not matched to a gene. Sequenced material: blood. The sequence was obtained from a woman in her late teens or twenties in good health. The chain carries TRBV20-1 and TRBJ1-2; TRBD1 matches at 10 bases. The DNA of the CDR3 is TGCAGTGCTAGAGATTGGGACAGGGGACGCTATGGCTACACCTTC. As protein: CSARDWDRGRYGYTF.